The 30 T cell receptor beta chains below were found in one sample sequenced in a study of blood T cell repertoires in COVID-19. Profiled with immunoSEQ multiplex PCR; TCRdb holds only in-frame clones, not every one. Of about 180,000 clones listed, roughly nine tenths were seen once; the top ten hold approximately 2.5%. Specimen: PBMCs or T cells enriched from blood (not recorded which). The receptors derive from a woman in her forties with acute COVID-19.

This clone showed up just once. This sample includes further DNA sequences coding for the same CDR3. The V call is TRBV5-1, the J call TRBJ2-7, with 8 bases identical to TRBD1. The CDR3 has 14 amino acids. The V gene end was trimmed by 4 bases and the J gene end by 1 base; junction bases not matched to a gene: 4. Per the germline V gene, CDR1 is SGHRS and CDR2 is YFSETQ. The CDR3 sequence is CASSLRTGSYEQYF. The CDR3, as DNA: TGCGCCAGCAGCCTTCGGACAGGGTCCTACGAGCAGTACTTC.

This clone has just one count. The CDR3 reads CASSVGGAPQETQYF. In DNA form, the CDR3 reads TGTGCCAGCAGCGTCGGGGGGGCGCCACAAGAGACCCAGTACTTC. The J gene is TRBJ2-5, the V gene TRBV9; 8 nucleotides match TRBD2. CDR3 length equals 15 residues. Germline CDR1 SGDLS, CDR2 YYNGEE. The trim removed 2 bases at V and 2 bases at J, leaving 5 bases unmatched.

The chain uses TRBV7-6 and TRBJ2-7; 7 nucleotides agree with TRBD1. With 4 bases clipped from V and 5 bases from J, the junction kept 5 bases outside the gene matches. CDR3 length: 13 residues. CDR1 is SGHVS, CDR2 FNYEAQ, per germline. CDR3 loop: CASSYQTGDEQYF. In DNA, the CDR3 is TGTGCCAGCAGCTATCAAACAGGGGACGAGCAGTACTTC.

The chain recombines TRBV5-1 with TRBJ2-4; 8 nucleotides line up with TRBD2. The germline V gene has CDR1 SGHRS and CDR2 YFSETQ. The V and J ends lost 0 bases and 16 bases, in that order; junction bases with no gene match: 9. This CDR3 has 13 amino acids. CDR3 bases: TGCGCCAGCAGCTTGGAGGCGGGGGGCGCAAGATACTTC. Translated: CASSLEAGGARYF. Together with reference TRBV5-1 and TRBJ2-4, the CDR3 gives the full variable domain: KAGVTQTPRYLIKTRGQQVTLSCSPISGHRSVSWYQQTPGQGLQFLFEYFSETQRNKGNFPGRFSGRQFSNSRSEMNVSTLELGDSALYLCASSLEAGGARYFGAGTRLSVL.

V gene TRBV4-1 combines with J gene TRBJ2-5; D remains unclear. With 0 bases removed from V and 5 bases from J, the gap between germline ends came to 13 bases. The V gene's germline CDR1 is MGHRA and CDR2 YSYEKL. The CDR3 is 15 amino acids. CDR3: CASSQDNHPRETQYF. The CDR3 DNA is TGCGCCAGCAGCCAAGACAACCATCCGCGTGAGACCCAGTACTTC.

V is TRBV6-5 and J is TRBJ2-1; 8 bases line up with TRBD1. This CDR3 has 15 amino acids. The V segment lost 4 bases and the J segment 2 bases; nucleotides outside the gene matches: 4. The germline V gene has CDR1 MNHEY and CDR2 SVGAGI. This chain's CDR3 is CASSSRDRTYNEQFF. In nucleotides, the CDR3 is TGTGCCAGCAGTTCCCGGGACAGGACCTACAATGAGCAGTTCTTC.

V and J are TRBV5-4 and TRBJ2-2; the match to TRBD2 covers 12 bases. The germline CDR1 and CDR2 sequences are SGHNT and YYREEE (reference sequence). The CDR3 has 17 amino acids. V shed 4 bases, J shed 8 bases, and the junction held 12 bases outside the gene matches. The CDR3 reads CASSLSGLAGGPGELFF. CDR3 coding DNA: TGTGCCAGCAGCCTATCAGGGCTAGCGGGGGGGCCTGGGGAGCTGTTTTTT. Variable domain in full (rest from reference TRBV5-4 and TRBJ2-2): ETGVTQSPTHLIKTRGQQVTLRCSSQSGHNTVSWYQQALGQGPQFIFQYYREEENGRGNFPPRFSGLQFPNYSSELNVNALELDDSALYLCASSLSGLAGGPGELFFGEGSRLTVL.

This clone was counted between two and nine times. CDR3 coding DNA: TGTGCCAGCTCACCCTTTCGACAGTCCCCCAACATTCAGTACTTC. This encodes CASSPFRQSPNIQYF. The rearrangement joins TRBV18 to TRBJ2-4; tentative D call: TRBD1 (5 bases). The CDR3 length is 15 residues. The V gene's germline CDR1 is KGHSH and CDR2 LQKENI. The V end was cut by 3 bases, the J end by 7 bases, with 16 bases between. The complete variable domain, with remaining parts taken from reference TRBV18 and TRBJ2-4, reads NAGVMQNPRHLVRRRGQEARLRCSPMKGHSHVYWYRQLPEEGLKFMVYLQKENIIDESGMPKERFSAEFPKEGPSILRIQQVVRGDSAAYFCASSPFRQSPNIQYFGAGTRLSVL.

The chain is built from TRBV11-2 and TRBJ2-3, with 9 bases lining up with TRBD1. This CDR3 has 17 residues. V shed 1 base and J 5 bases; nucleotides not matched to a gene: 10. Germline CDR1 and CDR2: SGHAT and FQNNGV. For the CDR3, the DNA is TGTGCCAGCAGCTTAGTAGTACAGGGGGCCGAAGGAGATACGCAGTATTTT. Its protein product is CASSLVVQGAEGDTQYF.

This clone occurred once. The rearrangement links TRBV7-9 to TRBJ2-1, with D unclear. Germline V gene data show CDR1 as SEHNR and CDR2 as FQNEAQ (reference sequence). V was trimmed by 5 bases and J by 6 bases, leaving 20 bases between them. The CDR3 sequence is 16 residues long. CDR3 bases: TGTGCCAGCAGCCTGATATTCGGCTATACGGGCAATGAGCAGTTCTTC. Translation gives CASSLIFGYTGNEQFF.

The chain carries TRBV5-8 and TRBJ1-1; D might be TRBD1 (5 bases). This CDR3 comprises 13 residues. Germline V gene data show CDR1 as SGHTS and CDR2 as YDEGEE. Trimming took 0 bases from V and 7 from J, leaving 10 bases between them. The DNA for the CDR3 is TGTGCCAGCAGCTTGGCCGGGGGGAATGAAGCTTTCTTT. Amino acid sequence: CASSLAGGNEAFF. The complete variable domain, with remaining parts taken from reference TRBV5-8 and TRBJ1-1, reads EAGVTQSPTHLIKTRGQQATLRCSPISGHTSVYWYQQALGLGLQFLLWYDEGEERNRGNFPPRFSGRQFPNYSSELNVNALELEDSALYLCASSLAGGNEAFFGQGTRLTVV.

Written as DNA, the CDR3 is TGTGCCAGCAGCTTAGCGCCTAGCGGGAGCTTAGGCGACGAGCAGTACTTC. The encoded protein is CASSLAPSGSLGDEQYF. The chain couples TRBV7-2 to TRBJ2-7; 10 bases agree with TRBD2. Germline V gives CDR1 SGHTA, CDR2 FQGNSA. The length of the CDR3 is 17 residues. The junction had 10 bases not matched to a gene; V was cut back by 0 bases and J by 5 bases.

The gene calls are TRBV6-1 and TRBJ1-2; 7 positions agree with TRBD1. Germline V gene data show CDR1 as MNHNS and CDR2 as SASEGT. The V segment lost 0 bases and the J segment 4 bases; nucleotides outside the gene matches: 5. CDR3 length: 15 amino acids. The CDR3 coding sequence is TGTGCCAGCAGTGAAGCATCGTCAGGGGGCTATGGCTACACCTTC. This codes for CASSEASSGGYGYTF.

As DNA, the CDR3 is TGTGCCAGCAGCAATGGGGCTTATATGGGCGAGCAGTACTTC. Translating it yields CASSNGAYMGEQYF. J is TRBJ2-7 and V is TRBV21-1; the table assigns TRBD1, which was not confirmed against the DNA. TRBV21-1 is labeled a pseudogene. CDR3 length: 14 amino acids.

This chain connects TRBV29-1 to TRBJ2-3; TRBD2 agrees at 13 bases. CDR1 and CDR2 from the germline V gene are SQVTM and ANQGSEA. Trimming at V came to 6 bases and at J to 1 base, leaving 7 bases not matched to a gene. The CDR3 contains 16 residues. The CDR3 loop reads CSVFGGLAGGTDTQYF. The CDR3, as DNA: TGCAGCGTCTTTGGAGGACTAGCGGGGGGCACAGATACGCAGTATTTT.

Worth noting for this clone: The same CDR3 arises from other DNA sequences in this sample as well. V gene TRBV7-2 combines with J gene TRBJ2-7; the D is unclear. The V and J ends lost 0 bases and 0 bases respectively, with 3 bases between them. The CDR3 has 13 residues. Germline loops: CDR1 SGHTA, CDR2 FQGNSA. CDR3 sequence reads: CASSLALSYEQYF. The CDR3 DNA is TGTGCCAGCAGCTTAGCCCTCTCCTACGAGCAGTACTTC.

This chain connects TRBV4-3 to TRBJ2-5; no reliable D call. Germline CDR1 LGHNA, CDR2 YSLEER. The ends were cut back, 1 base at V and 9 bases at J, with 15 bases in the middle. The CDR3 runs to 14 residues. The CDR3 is CASSQGLSAAAQYF. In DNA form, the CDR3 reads TGCGCCAGCAGCCAAGGTTTGTCTGCCGCGGCCCAGTACTTC.

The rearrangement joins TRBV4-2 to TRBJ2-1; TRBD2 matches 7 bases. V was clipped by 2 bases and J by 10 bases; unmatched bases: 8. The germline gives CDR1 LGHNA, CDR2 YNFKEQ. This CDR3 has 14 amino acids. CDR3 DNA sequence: TGTGCCAGCAGCCAATCCCTTGCGGGAGAGGAGCAGTTCTTC. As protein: CASSQSLAGEEQFF.

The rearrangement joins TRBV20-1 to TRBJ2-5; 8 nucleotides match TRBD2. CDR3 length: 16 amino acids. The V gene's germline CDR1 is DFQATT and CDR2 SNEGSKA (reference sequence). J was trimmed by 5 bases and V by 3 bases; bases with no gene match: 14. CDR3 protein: CSASGRGGPKIETQYF. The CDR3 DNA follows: TGCAGTGCTAGTGGCCGGGGGGGCCCGAAAATCGAGACCCAGTACTTC.

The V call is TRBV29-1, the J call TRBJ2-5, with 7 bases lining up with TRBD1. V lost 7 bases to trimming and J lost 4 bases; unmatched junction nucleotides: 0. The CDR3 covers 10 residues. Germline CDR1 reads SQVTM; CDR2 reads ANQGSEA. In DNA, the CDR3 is TGCAGCGCAGGGGGAGAGACCCAGTACTTC. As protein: CSAGGETQYF. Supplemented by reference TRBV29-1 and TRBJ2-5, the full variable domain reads SAVISQKPSRDICQRGTSLTIQCQVDSQVTMMFWYRQQPGQSLTLIATANQGSEATYESGFVIDKFPISRPNLTFSTLTVSNMSPEDSSIYLCSAGGETQYFGPGTRLLVL.

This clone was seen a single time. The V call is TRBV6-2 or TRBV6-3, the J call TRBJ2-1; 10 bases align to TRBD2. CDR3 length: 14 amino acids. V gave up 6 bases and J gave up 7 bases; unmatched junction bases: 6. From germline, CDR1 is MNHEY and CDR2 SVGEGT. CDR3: CASSRAGGGNEQFF. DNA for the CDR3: TGTGCCAGCAGCAGAGCGGGAGGGGGGAATGAGCAGTTCTTC.

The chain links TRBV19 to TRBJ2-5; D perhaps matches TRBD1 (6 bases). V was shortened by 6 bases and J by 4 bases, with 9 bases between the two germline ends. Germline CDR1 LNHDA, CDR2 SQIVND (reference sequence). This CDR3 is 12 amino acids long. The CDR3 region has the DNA TGTGCCAGTAGGGGGGCCCCAGAGACCCAGTACTTC. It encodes CASRGAPETQYF.

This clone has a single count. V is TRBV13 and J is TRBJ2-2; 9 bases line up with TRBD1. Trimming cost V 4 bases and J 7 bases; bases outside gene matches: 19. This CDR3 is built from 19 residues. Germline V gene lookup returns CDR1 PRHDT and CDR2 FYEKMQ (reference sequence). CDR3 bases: TGTGCCAGCAGCTCCTACCTTTCGCAGACAGGGGGTAATGGCGGGGAGCTGTTTTTT. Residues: CASSSYLSQTGGNGGELFF.

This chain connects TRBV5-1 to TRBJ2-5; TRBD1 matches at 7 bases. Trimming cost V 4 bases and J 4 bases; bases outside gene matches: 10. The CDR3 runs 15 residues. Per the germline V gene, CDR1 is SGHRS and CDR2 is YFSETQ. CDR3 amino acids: CASSPGTAKTETQYF. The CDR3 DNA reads TGCGCCAGCAGCCCCGGGACAGCAAAAACAGAGACCCAGTACTTC.

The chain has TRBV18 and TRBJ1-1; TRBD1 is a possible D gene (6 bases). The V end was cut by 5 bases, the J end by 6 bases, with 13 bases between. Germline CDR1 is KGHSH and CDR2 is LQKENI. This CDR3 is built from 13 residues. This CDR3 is CASSVQGSAEAFF. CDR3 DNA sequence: TGTGCCAGCTCAGTTCAGGGGAGCGCTGAAGCTTTCTTT. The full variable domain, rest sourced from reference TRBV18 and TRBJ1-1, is NAGVMQNPRHLVRRRGQEARLRCSPMKGHSHVYWYRQLPEEGLKFMVYLQKENIIDESGMPKERFSAEFPKEGPSILRIQQVVRGDSAAYFCASSVQGSAEAFFGQGTRLTVV.

The CDR3 coding sequence is TGTGCTAGTGGTTTGGTAGCAGGACAGGGGGCCAGGGCTTTCTTT. Translated: CASGLVAGQGARAFF. This chain connects TRBV12-5 to TRBJ1-1; 11 bases are shared with TRBD1. The CDR3 has 15 amino acids. CDR1 is LGHNT and CDR2 is FRNRAP in the germline V gene. V shed 0 bases and J 11 bases; nucleotides not matched to a gene: 8.

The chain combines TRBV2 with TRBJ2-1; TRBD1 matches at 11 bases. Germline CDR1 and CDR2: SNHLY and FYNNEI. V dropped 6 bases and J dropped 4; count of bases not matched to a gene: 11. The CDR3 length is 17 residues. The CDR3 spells CASRKRTGTGGYNEQFF. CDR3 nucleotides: TGTGCCAGCAGAAAAAGAACCGGGACAGGGGGATACAATGAGCAGTTCTTC.

The CDR3 coding sequence is TGTGCCATCAGTGAGTCTGACGATGAGACAGGCTACGAGCAGTACTTC. Translation gives CAISESDDETGYEQYF. The gene calls are TRBV10-3 and TRBJ2-7; D possibly corresponds to TRBD1 (6 bases). The germline V and J ends were trimmed by 0 bases and 3 bases, with 15 bases remaining between them. The CDR3 totals 16 residues. CDR1 is ENHRY and CDR2 is SYGVKD in the germline V gene.

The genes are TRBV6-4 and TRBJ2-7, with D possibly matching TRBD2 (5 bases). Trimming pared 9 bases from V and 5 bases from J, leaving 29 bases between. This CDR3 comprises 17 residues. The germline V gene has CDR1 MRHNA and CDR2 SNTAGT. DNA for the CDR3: TGTGCCAGTCGAGAACGGGGTACCCTACGAGTAAACGACGAGCAGTACTTC. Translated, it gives CASRERGTLRVNDEQYF.

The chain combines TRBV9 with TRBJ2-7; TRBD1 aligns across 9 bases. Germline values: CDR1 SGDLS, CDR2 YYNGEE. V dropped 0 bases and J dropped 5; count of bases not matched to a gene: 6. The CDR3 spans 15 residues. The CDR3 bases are TGTGCCAGCAGCGTAGCGGGACAGGGAACCCACGAGCAGTACTTC. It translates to CASSVAGQGTHEQYF.